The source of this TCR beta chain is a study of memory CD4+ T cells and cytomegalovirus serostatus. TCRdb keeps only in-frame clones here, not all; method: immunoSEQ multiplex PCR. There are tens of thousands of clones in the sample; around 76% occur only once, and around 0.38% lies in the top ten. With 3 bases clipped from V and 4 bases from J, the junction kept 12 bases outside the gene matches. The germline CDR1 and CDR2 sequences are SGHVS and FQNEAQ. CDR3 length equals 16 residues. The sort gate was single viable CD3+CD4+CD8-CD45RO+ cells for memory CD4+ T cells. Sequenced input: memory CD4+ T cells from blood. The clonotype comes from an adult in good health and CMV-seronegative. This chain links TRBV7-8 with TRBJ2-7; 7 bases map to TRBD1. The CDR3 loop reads CASSFPAGGLPYEQYF. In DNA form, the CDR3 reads TGTGCCAGCAGCTTTCCCGCAGGGGGTCTACCTTACGAGCAGTACTTC.